A single sample gave rise to the 32 T cell receptor beta chains below, sequenced in a study of shared clonotypes between healthy human individuals. TCRdb's table, derived via immunoSEQ multiplex PCR, lists solely in-frame clones and lacks some. Of approximately 440,000 clones listed, around 77% are singletons. Sequenced input: PBMCs. Receptors originate from a woman in her thirties or forties in good health. Some clones in this sample may be carry-over from other donors' samples.

The chain combines TRBV5-1 with TRBJ1-2; D uncertain. CDR1 and CDR2 from the germline V gene are SGHRS and YFSETQ. This CDR3 is 14 amino acids long. Trimming took 5 bases from V and 3 from J, leaving 14 bases between them. CDR3 DNA: TGCGCCAGCAGAGAAGCCCCAAGGGACTATGGCTACACCTTC. The encoded protein is CASREAPRDYGYTF.

V and J are TRBV18 and TRBJ2-7; 7 nucleotides align to TRBD1. The CDR3 covers 16 residues. Per the germline V gene, CDR1 is KGHSH and CDR2 is LQKENI. V lost 2 bases, J lost 4 bases, and 11 bases stayed unmatched. In nucleotides, the CDR3 is TGTGCCAGCTCACCAATTCGGACAGGTGGGGTTTACGAGCAGTACTTC. Protein: CASSPIRTGGVYEQYF.

With respect to this clone: A read error likely explains this, since a far larger clone differs by one base. The rearrangement uses TRBV30 and TRBJ2-3; D is undetermined. CDR1 GTSNPN and CDR2 SVGIG come from the germline V gene (reference sequence). V dropped 1 base and J dropped 1 base, with 12 bases sitting between them. There are 15 residues in the CDR3. The CDR3 loop is CAWSEVETGTDTQYF. The CDR3 DNA reads as TGTGCCTGGAGTGAGGTGGAGACGGGCACAGATACGCAGTATTTT. The entire variable domain, with the rest obtained from reference TRBV30 and TRBJ2-3, is as follows: SQTIHQWPATLVQPVGSPLSLECTVEGTSNPNLYWYRQAAGRGLQLLFYSVGIGQISSEVPQNLSASRPQDRQFILSSKKLLLSDSGFYLCAWSEVETGTDTQYFGPGTRLTVL.

The CDR3 loop is CASVLGVDSYGYTF. DNA for the CDR3: TGTGCCAGCGTCTTGGGTGTTGATAGCTATGGCTACACCTTC. The V gene is TRBV28, the J gene TRBJ1-2; D remains unclear. This CDR3 contains 14 residues. Germline values: CDR1 MDHEN, CDR2 SYDVKM. Deletions cut 8 bases from V and 4 bases from J, with 17 bases between.

As for this clone: This clone may be a read error of a much larger clone one base away. The same CDR3 can be traced to other DNA sequences in this sample. The CDR3 protein is CASSGAGDRNEQFF. The DNA of the CDR3 is TGTGCCAGCAGTGGAGCGGGAGACCGCAATGAGCAGTTCTTC. The chain joins TRBV6-5 to TRBJ2-1; the match to TRBD2 covers 8 bases. J lost 6 bases, V lost 5 bases, and 6 bases had no gene match. The CDR3 consists of 14 residues. Germline V CDR1 and CDR2: MNHEY, SVGAGI.

J is TRBJ2-7 and V is TRBV4-1; TRBD1 matches at 9 bases. The CDR3 contains 15 residues. CDR1 is MGHRA and CDR2 is YSYEKL in the germline V gene. The junction had 4 bases not matched to a gene; V was cut back by 1 base and J by 3 bases. The CDR3 protein is CASSQGTGADYEQYF. The CDR3 DNA reads as TGCGCCAGCAGCCAAGGGACAGGGGCGGACTACGAGCAGTACTTC.

The rearrangement joins TRBV7-9 to TRBJ1-1; tentatively, D is TRBD1 (5 bases). The CDR3 runs 15 residues. In germline, CDR1 is SEHNR, CDR2 FQNEAQ (reference sequence). V was shortened by 5 bases and J by 3 bases, with 16 bases between the two germline ends. The CDR3 nucleotides read TGTGCCAGCAGCCCCGGGGCCAGCTGGCACACTGAAGCTTTCTTT. The encoded protein is CASSPGASWHTEAFF.

This chain connects TRBV4-2 to TRBJ1-4; TRBD1 agrees at 9 bases. Trimming at V came to 1 base and at J to 12 bases, leaving 9 bases not matched to a gene. The germline V gene encodes CDR1 LGHNA and CDR2 YNFKEQ. This CDR3 contains 15 residues. CDR3 in DNA: TGTGCCAGCAGCCAAGTCGGACAGGGGAAGGAAGAACTGTTTTTT. It codes for CASSQVGQGKEELFF.

This clone occurred once. The CDR3 nucleotides read TGTGCCAGCAGTGAACTAAGCGGGGACAGGGCTAGGGAGCAGTACTTC. Translating gives CASSELSGDRAREQYF. J is TRBJ2-5 and V is TRBV2, with 9 positions matching TRBD1. The CDR3 spans 16 residues. Looked up from germline, CDR1 is SNHLY and CDR2 is FYNNEI. With V trimmed by 2 bases and J by 11 bases, 15 bases remained unmatched.

J is TRBJ2-2 and V is TRBV7-3, with 7 bases fitting TRBD2. CDR1 and CDR2 from the germline V gene are SGHTA and FQGTGA. The CDR3 consists of 15 residues. The V and J ends lost 7 bases and 3 bases, in that order; junction bases with no gene match: 8. The CDR3 coding sequence is TGTGCCAGCACCCCTGGCGGGAGTCACACCGGGGAGCTGTTTTTT. This translates into CASTPGGSHTGELFF.

J is TRBJ1-1 and V is TRBV4-1; D uncertain. The germline V and J ends were trimmed by 3 bases and 1 base, with 15 bases remaining between them. The V gene's germline CDR1 is MGHRA and CDR2 YSYEKL. CDR3 size: 16 residues. CDR3 nucleotides: TGCGCCAGCAGCCAGGTCCGGGTCGGAGGGAACACTGAAGCTTTCTTT. It specifies CASSQVRVGGNTEAFF.

This chain links TRBV7-9 with TRBJ1-5; D remains ambiguous. Per germline, CDR1 SEHNR and CDR2 FQNEAQ (reference sequence). The CDR3 is 14 amino acids. Trimming took off 5 bases at V and 0 bases at J, with 8 bases between the two ends. CDR3 protein: CASSGIYSNQPQHF. CDR3 in DNA: TGTGCCAGCAGCGGGATCTATAGCAATCAGCCCCAGCATTTT. The full variable domain, completed using reference TRBV7-9 and TRBJ1-5, is DTGVSQNPRHKITKRGQNVTFRCDPISEHNRLYWYRQTLGQGPEFLTYFQNEAQLEKSRLLSDRFSAERPKGSFSTLEIQRTEQGDSAMYLCASSGIYSNQPQHFGDGTRLSIL.

This chain joins TRBV10-3 and TRBJ1-5; a possible D gene is TRBD1 (6 bases). V gave up 8 bases and J gave up 7 bases, with 12 bases separating them. Germline V gene data show CDR1 as ENHRY and CDR2 as SYGVKD. This CDR3 contains 12 residues. CDR3 coding DNA: TGTGCCATCGGGGGGGCCGGACAGCCCCAGCATTTT. Translation gives CAIGGAGQPQHF.

Remarks on this clone: Germline is not matched at one junction end, which may reflect a read error. The chain employs TRBV7-7 and TRBJ2-1; 7 bases align to TRBD2. This CDR3 region has 17 residues. Germline lookup yields CDR1 SSHAT and CDR2 FNYEAQ (reference sequence). The CDR3 nucleotides read TGTGCTAGCAGCTTCGGACTACCCTGGACTAGTGGCAATGAGCAGTTCTTC. Protein sequence: CASSFGLPWTSGNEQFF.

The table lists this clone with many counts. V and J are TRBV5-8 and TRBJ1-5, with TRBD1 as a possible D gene (5 bases). The V and J ends lost 2 bases and 5 bases respectively, with 11 bases between them. This CDR3 is 14 amino acids long. Germline assignment: CDR1 SGHTS and CDR2 YDEGEE. CDR3 DNA sequence: TGTGCCAGCAGCTTCAGGGAGGGGTATCAGCCCCAGCATTTT. Encoded protein: CASSFREGYQPQHF.

This chain uses TRBV5-1 with TRBJ2-6, with 8 positions matching TRBD1. The junction had 9 bases not matched to a gene; V was cut back by 1 base and J by 0 bases. CDR1 is SGHRS, CDR2 YFSETQ, per germline. The CDR3 has 19 residues. For the CDR3, the DNA is TGCGCCAGCAGCTTGTCTGGACAGGGCGATCTCTCTGGGGCCAACGTCCTGACTTTC. It specifies CASSLSGQGDLSGANVLTF.

Turning to this clone: With a much larger clone just one base away, this may be a read error. V gene TRBV6-5 combines with J gene TRBJ2-7, with D perhaps TRBD1 (6 bases). V was trimmed by 5 bases and J by 2 bases, leaving 13 bases between them. Per germline, CDR1 MNHEY and CDR2 SVGAGI. This CDR3 comprises 14 residues. The CDR3 DNA is TGTGCCAGCAGTCCCCTGGGACAAGCCTACGAGCAGTACTTC. Protein sequence: CASSPLGQAYEQYF.

The chain recombines TRBV9 with TRBJ2-7; 8 nucleotides match TRBD1. V shed 0 bases and J 3 bases; nucleotides not matched to a gene: 5. Germline values: CDR1 SGDLS, CDR2 YYNGEE. This CDR3 contains 15 residues. CDR3 sequence (DNA): TGTGCCAGCAGCGTAGTACCCGGACAGGGCTACGAGCAGTACTTC. Encoded protein: CASSVVPGQGYEQYF.

The CDR3 loop is CASSLTTGAANYGYTF. The CDR3 bases are TGTGCCAGCAGCCTCACGACAGGTGCGGCTAACTATGGCTACACCTTC. This sequence joins TRBV7-8 and TRBJ1-2, with a tentative D call TRBD1 (6 bases). Deletions cut 5 bases from V and 0 bases from J, with 16 bases between. The CDR3 totals 16 residues. CDR1 is SGHVS and CDR2 is FQNEAQ in the germline V gene. Full variable domain (missing parts from reference TRBV7-8 and TRBJ1-2): GAGVSQSPRYKVAKRGQDVALRCDPISGHVSLFWYQQALGQGPEFLTYFQNEAQLDKSGLPSDRFFAERPEGSVSTLKIQRTQQEDSAVYLCASSLTTGAANYGYTFGSGTRLTVV.

The gene calls are TRBV6-1 and TRBJ2-7; D assignment may be TRBD1 or TRBD2 (5 bases each). V was trimmed by 4 bases and J by 7 bases, leaving 8 bases between them. The germline gives CDR1 MNHNS, CDR2 SASEGT. The CDR3 consists of 11 residues. The CDR3 here is CASSAGTEQYF. CDR3 nucleotides: TGTGCCAGCAGTGCCGGGACGGAGCAGTACTTC.

Remarks on this clone: A much larger clone lies one base from this, so it may be a read error. Other DNA sequences of this sample code for an identical CDR3. The gene calls are TRBV7-9 and TRBJ2-3, with 9 bases matching TRBD2. CDR1 is SEHNR and CDR2 is FQNEAQ in the germline V gene (reference sequence). V trimming: 1 base; J trimming: 6 bases; junction bases outside the gene matches: 11. The length of the CDR3 is 17 residues. CDR3 protein: CASSLVRLAGEADTQYF. The CDR3 coding sequence is TGTGCCAGCAGCTTAGTGAGGTTAGCGGGAGAAGCGGATACGCAGTATTTT.

This clone was observed many times. The same CDR3 arises from other DNA sequences in this sample as well. The rearrangement links TRBV4-1 to TRBJ2-2; weak D call: TRBD1 (5 bases). The CDR3 runs to 15 residues. The V end lost 1 base, the J end lost 6 bases, and 12 bases lay between the germline ends. Per the germline V gene, CDR1 is MGHRA and CDR2 is YSYEKL. The chain's CDR3 is CASSQGPRAPGELFF. The CDR3 bases are TGCGCCAGCAGCCAAGGACCCAGGGCCCCCGGGGAGCTGTTTTTT.

Only one count was recorded for this clone. Since a much larger clone is just one base distant, this may be a read error. J is TRBJ1-5 and V is TRBV7-8, with TRBD1 matching over 9 bases. Germline V gene lookup returns CDR1 SGHVS and CDR2 FQNEAQ. V lost 3 bases and J lost 4; bases outside the gene matches: 1. The CDR3 is made up of 14 amino acids. CDR3 residues: CASSFGTGNQPQHF. DNA of the CDR3: TGTGCCAGCAGCTTCGGGACAGGGAATCAGCCCCAGCATTTT.

Points on this clone: The same CDR3 can be traced to other DNA sequences in this sample. The chain uses TRBV27 and TRBJ2-3, with a tentative D call TRBD2 (5 bases). From germline, CDR1 is MNHEY and CDR2 SMNVEV (reference sequence). V lost 3 bases and J lost 6, with 10 bases in between. This CDR3 comprises 13 residues. CDR3 nucleotides: TGTGCCAGCAGTTTGGGGAGAGGGGATACGCAGTATTTT. Protein sequence: CASSLGRGDTQYF.

Notes on this clone: A read error is the likely source, as a far larger clone sits one nucleotide away. The chain uses TRBV4-2 and TRBJ1-2; no clear D gene. In germline, CDR1 is LGHNA, CDR2 YNFKEQ. CDR3 length equals 16 residues. The CDR3 is CASSPRMGSGNYGYAF. The CDR3 nucleotides read TGTGCCAGCAGCCCCCGCATGGGGTCAGGAAACTATGGCTACGCCTTC.

This rearrangement joins TRBV7-2 to TRBJ2-4; D unresolved. The CDR3 is made up of 13 amino acids. V lost 2 bases, J lost 6 bases, and 8 bases lay in between. Germline values: CDR1 SGHTA, CDR2 FQGNSA. The CDR3 reads CASSLPGRNIQYF. For the CDR3, the DNA is TGTGCCAGCAGCTTACCCGGTAGAAACATTCAGTACTTC.

About this clone: One end of the junction does not line up with germline, which may come from a read error. This chain joins TRBV2 and TRBJ2-4; 9 bases line up with TRBD2. The CDR3 is made up of 15 amino acids. CDR1 SNHLY and CDR2 FYNNEI come from the germline V gene. The CDR3 bases are TGTGCCAGCACGAATCCCTTAAGGGGCGGGAGGGCCGCAGACTTC. It encodes CASTNPLRGGRAADF. The full variable domain, in which reference TRBV2 and TRBJ2-4 provide the parts outside the CDR3, is EPEVTQTPSHQVTQMGQEVILRCVPISNHLYFYWYRQILGQKVEFLVSFYNNEISEKSEIFDDQFSVERPDGSNFTLKIRSTKLEDSAMYFCASTNPLRGGRAADFGAGTRLSVL.

J is TRBJ2-7 and V is TRBV9; possible D gene TRBD2, 6 bases. The V and J ends lost 3 bases and 4 bases respectively, with 14 bases between them. The CDR3 extends over 14 amino acids. CDR1 SGDLS and CDR2 YYNGEE come from the germline V gene. In nucleotides, the CDR3 is TGTGCCAGCAGCGCGGACTACCTCGGGTACGAGCAGTACTTC. It is translated as CASSADYLGYEQYF.

This clone was seen a few times. This sequence joins TRBV19 and TRBJ2-5; D is undetermined. The CDR3 consists of 11 residues. Germline V gene sequence: CDR1 LNHDA, CDR2 SQIVND (reference sequence). V was cut by 7 bases and J by 5 bases, with 8 bases left in between. CDR3 bases: TGTGCCAGTACGGCTGGGGAGACCCAGTACTTC. This translates into CASTAGETQYF.

Concerning this clone itself: With a far larger clone one base away, a read error is the likely cause. This specimen includes other DNA sequences encoding the same CDR3. The chain carries TRBV29-1 and TRBJ2-3; 11 bases agree with TRBD1. Germline values: CDR1 SQVTM, CDR2 ANQGSEA. V shed 1 base and J 6 bases; nucleotides not matched to a gene: 6. The CDR3 extends over 15 amino acids. CDR3 in amino acids: CSVEGGTGGSDTQYF. CDR3 nucleotide sequence: TGCAGCGTTGAAGGGGGGACAGGGGGTTCGGATACGCAGTATTTT.

About this clone: It differs at one base from a far larger clone, so likely a read error. In nucleotides, the CDR3 is TGCAGCGCTGTCAGGGTCGGTTCCTACGAGCAGTACTTC. It codes for CSAVRVGSYEQYF. The J gene is TRBJ2-7, the V gene TRBV29-1; tentative D call: TRBD1 (5 bases). Trimming pared 7 bases from V and 1 base from J, leaving 14 bases between. Germline CDR1 reads SQVTM; CDR2 reads ANQGSEA. The CDR3 is made up of 13 amino acids.

The J gene is TRBJ1-2, the V gene TRBV5-1, with D uncertain. Trimming removed 0 bases at V and 4 bases at J, with 7 bases between. The CDR3 has 13 amino acids. CDR1 and CDR2 from the germline V gene are SGHRS and YFSETQ. The CDR3 DNA reads TGCGCCAGCAGCTTGGAGCAGGCCTATGGCTACACCTTC. Residues: CASSLEQAYGYTF. The full variable domain, rest sourced from reference TRBV5-1 and TRBJ1-2, is KAGVTQTPRYLIKTRGQQVTLSCSPISGHRSVSWYQQTPGQGLQFLFEYFSETQRNKGNFPGRFSGRQFSNSRSEMNVSTLELGDSALYLCASSLEQAYGYTFGSGTRLTVV.